This T cell receptor beta chain was observed in a study of blood T cells in healthy people across ages. Study-wide points: There was a strong correlation between TCR beta diversity and naive T cell percentage. Long-lived and aged donors differed, with more naive CD4+ cells and higher diversity in the long-lived.

This clonotype was recorded a few times. Its antigen remains unidentified. Trimming left V 7 bases short and J 7 bases short, with 20 bases between. The CDR3 consists of 15 residues. Total RNA was extracted at no less than 6 micrograms per sample. PCR was performed a second time for about 6 to 12 cycles using a sample-barcoded 5' primer and a J-beta primer mix. One entry per CDR3 protein results from TCRdb running MiXCR on the 5' RACE reads. The repertoire consists of about 1,400,000 distinct CDR3 sequences, with roughly 40% occurring once and the leading ten covering 7.9%. The TCR sequence derives from a woman aged 18-29 years in good health. The gene calls are TRBV6-7 and TRBJ2-1; tentatively, D is TRBD2 (5 bases). TRBV6-7 is an open reading frame whose function is uncertain. What was sequenced was blood. The CDR3 bases are TGTGCCAGCACCCTACGAGGGCGAGGTTGGAATGAGCAGTTCTTC. Translating it yields CASTLRGRGWNEQFF.